The clone carrying this T cell receptor (beta chain) was seen ten or more times. The target antigen is unknown. The data derive from a study of T cells after yellow fever vaccination. At the level of the study: SMART-Seq v4 Ultra Low Input handled preparation of low-cell-number fractions. Study-level points and caveats: A large majority of primary-vaccination clones showed up again after the booster (approximately 95% CD4, almost 90% CD8). Among all clonotypes, a small share was observed in both CD4 and CD8 compartments.

It was through 5'RACE template switching that TCR cDNA was made, with a universal primer site and UMIs added. TCRdb redid the calling of the 5' RACE reads with MiXCR, one entry per CDR3 protein. This sample has about 310,000 distinct CDR3 sequences; more than 3% occur once, and the top ten carry around 22%. The CDR3 spans 17 residues. CDR1 and CDR2 from the germline V gene are SGHRS and YFSETQ. V gave up 0 bases and J gave up 1 base; unmatched junction bases: 7. The TCR originated in a man aged 18 to 30 who received the YFV17D yellow fever vaccine. This sample comprised PBMCs, obtained on the day of the yellow fever booster vaccination. This chain links TRBV5-1 with TRBJ2-3, with 8 bases matching TRBD2. For the CDR3, the DNA is TGCGCCAGCAGCTTGGCGGGCCCAGCGGGGGGCACAGATACGCAGTATTTT. Residues: CASSLAGPAGGTDTQYF. Using reference TRBV5-1 and TRBJ2-3 for the parts outside the CDR3, the full variable domain is KAGVTQTPRYLIKTRGQQVTLSCSPISGHRSVSWYQQTPGQGLQFLFEYFSETQRNKGNFPGRFSGRQFSNSRSEMNVSTLELGDSALYLCASSLAGPAGGTDTQYFGPGTRLTVL.